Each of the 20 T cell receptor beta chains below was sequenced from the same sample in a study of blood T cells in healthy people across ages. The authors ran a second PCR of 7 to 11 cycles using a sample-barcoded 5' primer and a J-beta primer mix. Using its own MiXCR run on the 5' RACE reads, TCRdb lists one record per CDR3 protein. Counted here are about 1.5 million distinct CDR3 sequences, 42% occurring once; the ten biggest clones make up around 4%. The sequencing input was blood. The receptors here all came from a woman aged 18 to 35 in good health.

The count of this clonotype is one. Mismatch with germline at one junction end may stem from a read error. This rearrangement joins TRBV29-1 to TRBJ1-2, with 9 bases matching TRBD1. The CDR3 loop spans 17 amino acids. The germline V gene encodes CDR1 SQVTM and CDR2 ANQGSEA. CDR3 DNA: TGCAGCGTTGAAGATCTAGGATACAGGGGGCACCACTATGGCTGCACCTTC. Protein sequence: CSVEDLGYRGHHYGCTF.

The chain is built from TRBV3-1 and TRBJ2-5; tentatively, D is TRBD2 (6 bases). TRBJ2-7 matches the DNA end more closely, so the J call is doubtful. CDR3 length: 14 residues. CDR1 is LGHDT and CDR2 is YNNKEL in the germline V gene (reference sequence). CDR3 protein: CASSQVTRGGEQYF. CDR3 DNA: TGTGCCAGCAGCCAAGTAACACGGGGAGGCGAGCAGTACTTC.

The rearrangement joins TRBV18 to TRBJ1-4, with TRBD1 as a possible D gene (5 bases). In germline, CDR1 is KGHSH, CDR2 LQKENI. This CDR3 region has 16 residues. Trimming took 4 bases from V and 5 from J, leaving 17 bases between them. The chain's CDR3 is CASSHGAGTGNEKLFF. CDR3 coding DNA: TGTGCCAGCTCACATGGAGCCGGGACGGGCAATGAAAAACTGTTTTTT. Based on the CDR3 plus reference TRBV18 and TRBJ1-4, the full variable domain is NAGVMQNPRHLVRRRGQEARLRCSPMKGHSHVYWYRQLPEEGLKFMVYLQKENIIDESGMPKERFSAEFPKEGPSILRIQQVVRGDSAAYFCASSHGAGTGNEKLFFGSGTQLSVL.

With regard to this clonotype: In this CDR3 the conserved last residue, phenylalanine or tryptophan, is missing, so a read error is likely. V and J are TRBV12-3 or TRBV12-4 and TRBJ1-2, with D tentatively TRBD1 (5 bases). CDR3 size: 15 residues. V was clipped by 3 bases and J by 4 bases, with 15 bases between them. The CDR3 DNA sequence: TGTGCCAGCAGTTTTATACAGGACCCCTTCTATGGCTACACCGTC. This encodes CASSFIQDPFYGYTV.

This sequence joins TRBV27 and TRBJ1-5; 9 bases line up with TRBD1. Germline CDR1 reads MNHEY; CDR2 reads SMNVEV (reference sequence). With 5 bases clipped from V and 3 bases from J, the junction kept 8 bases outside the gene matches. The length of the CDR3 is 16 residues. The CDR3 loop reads CASSPLGTGFNQPQHF. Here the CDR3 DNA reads TGTGCCAGCAGTCCTCTGGGGACAGGGTTCAATCAGCCCCAGCATTTT.

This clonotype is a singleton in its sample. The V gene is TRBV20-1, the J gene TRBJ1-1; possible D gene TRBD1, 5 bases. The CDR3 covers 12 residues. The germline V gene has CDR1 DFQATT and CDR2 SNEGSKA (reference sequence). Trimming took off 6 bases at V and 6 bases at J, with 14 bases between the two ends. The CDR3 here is CSALIRGPEAFF. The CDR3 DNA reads TGCAGTGCCCTCATCCGGGGCCCTGAAGCTTTCTTT.

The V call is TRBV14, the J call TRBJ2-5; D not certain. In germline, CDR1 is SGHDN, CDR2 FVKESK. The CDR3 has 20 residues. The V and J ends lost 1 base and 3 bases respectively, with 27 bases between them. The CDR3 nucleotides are TGTGCCAGCAGCCAAGGGAGCATGCAAAGCGTAGTGGTTGAGGAAGAGACCCAGTACTTC. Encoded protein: CASSQGSMQSVVVEEETQYF.

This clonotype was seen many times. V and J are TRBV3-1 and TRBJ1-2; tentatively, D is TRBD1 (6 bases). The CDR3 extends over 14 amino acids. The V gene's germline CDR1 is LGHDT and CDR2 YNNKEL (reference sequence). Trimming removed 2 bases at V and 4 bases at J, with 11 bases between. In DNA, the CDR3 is TGTGCCAGCAGCCAACCGGGACAAGTCTATGGCTACACCTTC. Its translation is CASSQPGQVYGYTF.

As DNA, the CDR3 is TGTGCCTGGAGTGACAGTATCGGCGAGCAGTACTTC. It yields the protein CAWSDSIGEQYF. The chain is built from TRBV30 and TRBJ2-7, with D unclear. Germline V gene sequence: CDR1 GTSNPN, CDR2 SVGIG (reference sequence). V lost 1 base and J 6 bases, leaving 10 bases between the germline ends. The CDR3 is 12 amino acids.

CDR3 DNA: TGCGCCAGCAGCTACGGACAGGGGGGCAGTACTGAAGCTTTCTTT. Translating it yields CASSYGQGGSTEAFF. The rearrangement uses TRBV5-1 and TRBJ1-1; 10 positions match TRBD1. The V gene's germline CDR1 is SGHRS and CDR2 YFSETQ. There are 15 residues in the CDR3. With 3 bases clipped from V and 5 bases from J, the junction kept 7 bases outside the gene matches.

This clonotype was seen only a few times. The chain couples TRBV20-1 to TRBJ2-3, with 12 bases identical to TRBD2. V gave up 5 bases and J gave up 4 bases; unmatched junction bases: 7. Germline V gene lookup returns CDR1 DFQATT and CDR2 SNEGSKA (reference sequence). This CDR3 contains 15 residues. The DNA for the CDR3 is TGCAGTGCTGAGACTAGCGGGAGCCTAGCAGATACGCAGTATTTT. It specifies CSAETSGSLADTQYF.

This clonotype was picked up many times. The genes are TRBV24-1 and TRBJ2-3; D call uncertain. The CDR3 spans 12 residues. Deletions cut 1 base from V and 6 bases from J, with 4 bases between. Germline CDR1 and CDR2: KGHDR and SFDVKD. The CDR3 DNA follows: TGTGCCACCAGTGATTTTGGTGATACGCAGTATTTT. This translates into CATSDFGDTQYF.

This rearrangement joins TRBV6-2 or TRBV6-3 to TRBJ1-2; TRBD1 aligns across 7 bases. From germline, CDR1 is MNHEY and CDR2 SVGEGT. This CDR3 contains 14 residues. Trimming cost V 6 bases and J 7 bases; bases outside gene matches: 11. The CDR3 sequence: CASRDRDGLRGYTF. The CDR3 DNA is TGTGCCAGCAGAGACAGGGACGGCCTGCGTGGCTACACCTTC.

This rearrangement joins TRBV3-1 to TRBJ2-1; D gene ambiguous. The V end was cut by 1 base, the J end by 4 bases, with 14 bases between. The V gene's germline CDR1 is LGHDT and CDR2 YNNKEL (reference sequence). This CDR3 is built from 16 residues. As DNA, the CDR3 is TGTGCCAGCAGCCAAGGCCTGGCCGCGGTTTACAATGAGCAGTTCTTC. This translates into CASSQGLAAVYNEQFF.

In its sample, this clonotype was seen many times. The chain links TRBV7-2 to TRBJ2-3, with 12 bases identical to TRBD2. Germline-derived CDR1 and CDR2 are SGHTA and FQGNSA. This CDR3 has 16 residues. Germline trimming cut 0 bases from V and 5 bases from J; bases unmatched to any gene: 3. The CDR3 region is CASSLALAGGEDTQYF. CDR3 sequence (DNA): TGTGCCAGCAGCTTAGCCCTAGCGGGAGGGGAAGATACGCAGTATTTT. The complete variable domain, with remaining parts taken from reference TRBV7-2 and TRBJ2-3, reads GAGVSQSPSNKVTEKGKDVELRCDPISGHTALYWYRQSLGQGLEFLIYFQGNSAPDKSGLPSDRFSAERTGGSVSTLTIQRTQQEDSAVYLCASSLALAGGEDTQYFGPGTRLTVL.

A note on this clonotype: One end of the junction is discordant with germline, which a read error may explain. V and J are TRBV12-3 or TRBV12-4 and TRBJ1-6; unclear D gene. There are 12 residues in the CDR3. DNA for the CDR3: TGTGCCAGCGGGGATTATACTTCACCCCTCCACTTT. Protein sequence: CASGDYTSPLHF.

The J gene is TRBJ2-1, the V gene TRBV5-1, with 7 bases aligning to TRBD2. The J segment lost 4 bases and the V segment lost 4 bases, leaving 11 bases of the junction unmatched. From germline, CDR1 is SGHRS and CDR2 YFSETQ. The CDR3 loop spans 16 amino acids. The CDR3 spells CASSPGVGGGYNEQFF. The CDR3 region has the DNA TGCGCCAGCAGCCCCGGGGTGGGCGGGGGATACAATGAGCAGTTCTTC. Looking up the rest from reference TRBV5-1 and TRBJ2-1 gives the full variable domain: KAGVTQTPRYLIKTRGQQVTLSCSPISGHRSVSWYQQTPGQGLQFLFEYFSETQRNKGNFPGRFSGRQFSNSRSEMNVSTLELGDSALYLCASSPGVGGGYNEQFFGPGTRLTVL.

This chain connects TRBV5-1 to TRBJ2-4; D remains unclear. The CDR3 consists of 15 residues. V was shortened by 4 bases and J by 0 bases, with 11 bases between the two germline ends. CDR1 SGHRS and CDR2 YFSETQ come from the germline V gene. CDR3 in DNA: TGCGCCAGCAGCGGTGACACATCAGCCAAAAACATTCAGTACTTC. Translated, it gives CASSGDTSAKNIQYF. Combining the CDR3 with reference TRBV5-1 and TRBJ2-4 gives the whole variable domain KAGVTQTPRYLIKTRGQQVTLSCSPISGHRSVSWYQQTPGQGLQFLFEYFSETQRNKGNFPGRFSGRQFSNSRSEMNVSTLELGDSALYLCASSGDTSAKNIQYFGAGTRLSVL.

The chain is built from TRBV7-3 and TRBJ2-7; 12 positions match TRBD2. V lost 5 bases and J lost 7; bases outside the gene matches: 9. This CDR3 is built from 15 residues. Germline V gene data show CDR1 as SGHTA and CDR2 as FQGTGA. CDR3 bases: TGTGCCAGCAGCGTGACTAGCGGGAGCTTCAATGAGCAGTACTTC. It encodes CASSVTSGSFNEQYF.

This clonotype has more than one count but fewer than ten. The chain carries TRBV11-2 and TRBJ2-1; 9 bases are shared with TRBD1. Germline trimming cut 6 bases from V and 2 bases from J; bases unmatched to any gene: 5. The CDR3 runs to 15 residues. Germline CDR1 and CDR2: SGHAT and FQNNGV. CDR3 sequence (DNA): TGTGCCAGCAGACTATGGGACAGGGCCTACAATGAGCAGTTCTTC. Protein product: CASRLWDRAYNEQFF.